The 20 T cell receptor beta chains listed next were all sequenced from one sample in a study of early T cells in non-severe SARS-CoV-2 infection. TCRdb used MiXCR to reprocess the 5' RACE reads, holding one entry per CDR3 protein. The repertoire holds 70,000 to 85,000 distinct CDR3 sequences, around 10% seen once, with about 16% in the top ten. Sequences were derived from whole blood, sampled at baseline. The origin of the receptors is an adult who was a healthcare worker with PCR-confirmed SARS-CoV-2 infection or an uninfected control (not recorded which). The donor label of this sample is uncertain.

This clonotype was seen only once. V gene TRBV4-2 combines with J gene TRBJ1-3; D is possibly TRBD1 (6 bases). From germline, CDR1 is LGHNA and CDR2 YNFKEQ. V was shortened by 1 base and J by 2 bases, with 12 bases between the two germline ends. This CDR3 is 16 amino acids long. CDR3 DNA: TGTGCCAGCAGCCAAGGGACAGCCCGTGCTGGAAACACCATATATTTT. Protein: CASSQGTARAGNTIYF.

This chain joins TRBV6-6 and TRBJ1-3; D ambiguous. Between the trimmed V and J ends, which lost 2 bases and 6 bases, there was a span of 2 bases. The CDR3 length is 11 residues. CDR1 MNHNY and CDR2 SVGAGI come from the germline V gene (reference sequence). CDR3 DNA sequence: TGTGCCAGCAGTTACGAAAACACCATATATTTT. As protein: CASSYENTIYF.

There are many counts of this clonotype. The genes are TRBV9 and TRBJ2-1, with 12 positions matching TRBD2. Trimming removed 3 bases from V and 4 bases from J; junction bases left unmatched: 2. CDR1 and CDR2 (germline): SGDLS, YYNGEE. This CDR3 contains 15 residues. CDR3 protein: CASSAGTSGYNEQFF. The CDR3 nucleotides read TGTGCCAGCAGCGCCGGGACTAGCGGGTACAATGAGCAGTTCTTC. The full variable domain, in which reference TRBV9 and TRBJ2-1 provide the parts outside the CDR3, is DSGVTQTPKHLITATGQRVTLRCSPRSGDLSVYWYQQSLDQGLQFLIQYYNGEERAKGNILERFSAQQFPDLHSELNLSSLELGDSALYFCASSAGTSGYNEQFFGPGTRLTVL.

The table lists this clonotype with many counts. The gene calls are TRBV12-3 or TRBV12-4 and TRBJ2-7; TRBD1 agrees at 11 bases. J lost 5 bases, V lost 5 bases, and 5 bases had no gene match. The CDR3 is made up of 14 amino acids. CDR3 loop: CASSPGQGVHEQYF. The DNA for the CDR3 is TGTGCCAGCAGTCCGGGACAGGGGGTACACGAGCAGTACTTC.

The genes are TRBV9 and TRBJ2-2; 7 bases map to TRBD2. The CDR3 is 16 amino acids. Germline trimming cut 1 base from V and 5 bases from J; bases unmatched to any gene: 8. Per germline, CDR1 SGDLS and CDR2 YYNGEE. CDR3 sequence: CASSVSGLVGTGELFF. The CDR3 bases are TGTGCCAGCAGCGTAAGTGGACTAGTCGGAACCGGGGAGCTGTTTTTT.

The sample holds many counts of this clonotype. V gene TRBV29-1 combines with J gene TRBJ1-3; D not certain. V lost 6 bases, J lost 0 bases, and 15 bases lay in between. Germline V gene lookup returns CDR1 SQVTM and CDR2 ANQGSEA. This CDR3 has 15 residues. The DNA for the CDR3 is TGCAGCGTCCGAGACGGACTCCTCTCTGGAAACACCATATATTTT. It codes for CSVRDGLLSGNTIYF.

This clonotype was detected many times. DNA for the CDR3: TGCGCCAGTACGACAGAAAGCTCCTACAATGAGCAGTTCTTC. It yields the protein CASTTESSYNEQFF. The chain has TRBV5-1 and TRBJ2-1; tentative D call: TRBD1 (5 bases). Germline assignment: CDR1 SGHRS and CDR2 YFSETQ. Between the trimmed V and J ends, which lost 8 bases and 0 bases, there was a span of 12 bases. The CDR3 covers 14 residues.

This clonotype was observed a single time. The chain's CDR3 is CASSYSNRGPYEQYF. The CDR3 nucleotides are TGTGCCAGCAGTTATTCCAACAGGGGGCCCTACGAGCAGTACTTC. The chain employs TRBV6-5 and TRBJ2-7, with 9 bases lining up with TRBD1. CDR1 is MNHEY, CDR2 SVGAGI, per germline. The CDR3 contains 15 residues. Losses at the gene ends were 3 bases for V and 2 bases for J; bases not matched to a gene: 5.

J is TRBJ1-1 and V is TRBV7-9, with D perhaps matching TRBD1 (5 bases). V shed 5 bases and J shed 0 bases, with 19 bases lying between them. The CDR3 spans 17 residues. In germline, CDR1 is SEHNR, CDR2 FQNEAQ (reference sequence). The CDR3 sequence is CASSPLWGRGMNTEAFF. In DNA, the CDR3 is TGTGCCAGCAGCCCGCTGTGGGGAAGGGGCATGAACACTGAAGCTTTCTTT.

This clonotype has only a few counts. This sequence joins TRBV20-1 and TRBJ2-5; D is uncertain. The CDR3 has 14 amino acids. V lost 2 bases, J lost 3 bases, and 13 bases lay in between. CDR1 and CDR2 from the germline V gene are DFQATT and SNEGSKA (reference sequence). The DNA of the CDR3 is TGCAGTGCTAGAACGGGCTGGGGTGAAGAGACCCAGTACTTC. As protein: CSARTGWGEETQYF.

The chain couples TRBV20-1 to TRBJ2-5; TRBD1 or TRBD2 may be the D gene (6 bases each). CDR3 length: 16 amino acids. Between the trimmed V and J ends, which lost 4 bases and 5 bases, there was a span of 23 bases. Germline CDR1 and CDR2: DFQATT and SNEGSKA (reference sequence). CDR3 loop: CSAIAPGARPRETQYF. The CDR3 DNA sequence: TGCAGTGCTATTGCGCCGGGGGCTAGGCCAAGGGAGACCCAGTACTTC.

The genes are TRBV5-1 and TRBJ1-1; D gene unclear. CDR3 length equals 17 residues. Germline V gene sequence: CDR1 SGHRS, CDR2 YFSETQ. Trimming shortened V by 0 bases and J by 0 bases, and 15 bases separated the two germline ends. This CDR3 is CASSLELGDGLNTEAFF. The CDR3, as DNA: TGCGCCAGCAGCTTGGAACTCGGCGACGGACTGAACACTGAAGCTTTCTTT.

In this sample, this clonotype turned up many times. The chain is built from TRBV7-3 and TRBJ2-2, with D unresolved. CDR3 length: 12 amino acids. In germline, CDR1 is SGHTA, CDR2 FQGTGA. V was cut by 2 bases and J by 6 bases, with 4 bases left in between. CDR3 nucleotides: TGTGCCAGCAGCTTAGATGCCGGGGAGCTGTTTTTT. It translates to CASSLDAGELFF.

The chain uses TRBV7-2 and TRBJ1-2; the D gene is possibly TRBD1 (5 bases). Germline assignment: CDR1 SGHTA and CDR2 FQGNSA. V lost 5 bases, J lost 2 bases, and 12 bases lay in between. CDR3 length equals 14 residues. Here the CDR3 reads CASSAGASNYGYTF. The CDR3 DNA sequence: TGTGCCAGCAGCGCTGGGGCGTCCAACTATGGCTACACCTTC.

The chain is built from TRBV4-3 and TRBJ1-4, with D unresolved. Germline values: CDR1 LGHNA, CDR2 YSLEER. The CDR3 is made up of 16 amino acids. V was trimmed by 4 bases and J by 4 bases, leaving 16 bases between them. In DNA, the CDR3 is TGCGCCAGCAGCCCCAGTTGGTCGGGGTTTAATGAAAAACTGTTTTTT. It codes for CASSPSWSGFNEKLFF.

The V call is TRBV20-1, the J call TRBJ1-2; D unclear. In germline, CDR1 is DFQATT, CDR2 SNEGSKA (reference sequence). Trimming left V 5 bases short and J 5 bases short, with 15 bases between. CDR3 length equals 13 residues. Here the CDR3 reads CSAPDREGYGYTF. CDR3 DNA sequence: TGCAGTGCTCCTGACCGGGAAGGATATGGCTACACCTTC.

This clonotype was recorded a few times. The chain couples TRBV20-1 to TRBJ2-7; D remains ambiguous. Germline lookup yields CDR1 DFQATT and CDR2 SNEGSKA (reference sequence). The CDR3 runs 13 residues. Trimming stripped 0 bases from V and 7 bases from J, with 13 bases between. The CDR3 DNA sequence: TGCAGTGCTAGAGATTTGAGGTCCCGAGAGCAGTACTTC. It yields the protein CSARDLRSREQYF.

The sample holds a few counts of this clonotype. CDR3 nucleotides: TGTGCCAGCAGCCGGCGTTTAGTGAGCAATGAGCAGTTCTTC. Amino acid sequence: CASSRRLVSNEQFF. The V and J genes are TRBV7-2 and TRBJ2-1; D remains ambiguous. Trimming cost V 5 bases and J 6 bases, with 14 bases left between them. There are 14 residues in the CDR3. From germline, CDR1 is SGHTA and CDR2 FQGNSA.

This clonotype showed up just a few times. The rearrangement joins TRBV21-1 to TRBJ2-3; TRBD2, as called in the table, went unchecked against the DNA. TRBV21-1 has pseudogene status. There are 17 residues in the CDR3. DNA for the CDR3: TGTGCCAGCAGCAACGGGAGAGCGGGAAGGAGCACAGATACGCAGTATTTT. Residues: CASSNGRAGRSTDTQYF.

The chain combines TRBV7-6 with TRBJ2-5; no definite D call. Germline V CDR1 and CDR2: SGHVS, FNYEAQ. Between the trimmed V and J ends, which lost 4 bases and 5 bases, there was a span of 8 bases. This CDR3 is built from 12 residues. CDR3 sequence (DNA): TGTGCCAGCAGCTCGCTTCGGGAGACCCAGTACTTC. As protein: CASSSLRETQYF.